The rows below give T cell receptor beta chains drawn from one sample of a study of blood T cell repertoires in COVID-19. Profiled with immunoSEQ multiplex PCR; TCRdb holds only in-frame clones, not every one. The sample has fewer than 110,000 clones, roughly 92% seen once; the top ten hold 5% to 6%. Sequencing was carried out using peripheral blood. Source of these receptors: a man in his forties or fifties with active COVID-19. Each CDR3 is given with its conserved first and last residue. Fields, in order: D gene, clone size, J gene, V gene, CDR3 protein, CDR3 DNA. The D gene is left open where the match is weak. The size entry is marked missing in some rows and otherwise reads once, few, many or a size class.

TRBD1 | . | TRBJ1-2 | TRBV5-4 | CASSIGTEDYGYTF | TGTGCCAGCAGCATTGGGACAGAGGACTATGGCTACACCTTC
TRBD2 | . | TRBJ2-1 | TRBV7-8 | CASSPPGTSGSNEQFF | TGTGCCAGCAGCCCGCCCGGGACTAGCGGATCGAATGAGCAGTTCTTC
TRBD1 | . | TRBJ2-7 | TRBV4-2 | CASSQLGTGVYEQYF | TGTGCCAGCAGCCAGCTAGGGACAGGGGTCTACGAGCAGTACTTC
. | . | TRBJ1-4 | TRBV5-6 | CASSLMGRRTNEKLFF | TGTGCCAGCAGCTTAATGGGGCGGCGGACTAATGAAAAACTGTTTTTT
TRBD1 | once | TRBJ2-7 | TRBV28 | CASSSTGGRYEQYF | TGTGCCAGCAGTTCGACAGGGGGCAGGTACGAGCAGTACTTC
. | . | TRBJ1-1 | TRBV2 | CASKGEGTAEAFF | TGTGCCAGCAAAGGGGAGGGGACGGCTGAAGCTTTCTTT
. | . | TRBJ2-7 | TRBV5-1 | CASSLSAYEQYF | TGCGCCAGCAGCTTGAGCGCCTACGAGCAGTACTTC
. | . | TRBJ1-2 | TRBV28 | CASSLGSPNYGYTF | TGTGCCAGCAGTTTGGGCAGTCCCAACTATGGCTACACCTTC
. | . | TRBJ1-6 | TRBV2 | CASKKGGDNSPLHF | TGTGCCAGCAAAAAGGGGGGGGATAATTCACCCCTCCACTTT
. | few | TRBJ2-7 | TRBV28 | CASSLANSYEQYF | TGTGCCAGCAGTTTAGCGAACTCCTACGAGCAGTACTTC
. | . | TRBJ2-5 | TRBV7-3 | CASAMGGTETQYF | TGTGCCAGCGCAATGGGCGGGACGGAGACCCAGTACTTC
TRBD1 | . | TRBJ1-2 | TRBV10-3 | CAITGQGTYGYTF | TGTGCCATCACCGGACAGGGCACCTATGGCTACACCTTC
. | . | TRBJ2-7 | TRBV30 | CAWSGGYGYEQYF | TGTGCCTGGAGTGGTGGCTACGGGTACGAGCAGTACTTC
. | . | TRBJ2-1 | TRBV5-4 | CASSLERVHNEQFF | TGTGCCAGCAGCCTCGAGCGGGTACACAATGAGCAGTTCTTC
. | few | TRBJ1-5 | TRBV16 | CASSPRRGTGDQPQHF | TGTGCCAGCAGCCCCCGACGCGGGACGGGGGATCAGCCCCAGCATTTT
TRBD2 | . | TRBJ2-3 | TRBV5-1 | CASSFSGRATDTQYF | TGCGCCAGCAGCTTCAGCGGGAGGGCCACAGATACGCAGTATTTT
. | . | TRBJ2-1 | TRBV5-4 | CASRPWGREYNEQFF | TGTGCCAGCAGACCTTGGGGGCGGGAGTACAATGAGCAGTTCTTC
. | . | TRBJ1-1 | TRBV11-2 | CASSLSGEGASTEAFF | TGTGCCAGCAGCCTATCGGGGGAAGGGGCGAGTACTGAAGCTTTCTTT
. | . | TRBJ2-2 | TRBV12-3/TRBV12-4 | CASRSRRTGELFF | TGTGCCAGCAGATCCCGGAGGACCGGGGAGCTGTTTTTT
TRBD1 | . | TRBJ2-5 | TRBV29-1 | CSVNRGTAKQETQYF | TGCAGCGTCAACAGGGGGACAGCAAAACAAGAGACCCAGTACTTC
TRBD2 | . | TRBJ2-3 | TRBV28 | CASSLSTSGTQYF | TGTGCCAGCAGTTTATCGACTAGCGGTACGCAGTATTTT
. | . | TRBJ2-6 | TRBV19 | CASSIAPLGEASGANVLTF | TGTGCCAGTAGTATAGCCCCGCTCGGGGAAGCCTCTGGGGCCAACGTCCTGACTTTC
TRBD2 | . | TRBJ2-3 | TRBV5-1 | CASSSGAGGPDTQYF | TGCGCCAGCAGCTCCGGTGCGGGAGGGCCAGATACGCAGTATTTT
TRBD1 | . | TRBJ1-2 | TRBV6-2/TRBV6-3 | CASSWDRGYTF | TGTGCCAGCAGTTGGGACAGGGGCTACACCTTC
TRBD2 | . | TRBJ2-7 | TRBV19 | CASSIDALAGVRYEQYF | TGTGCCAGTAGTATAGACGCACTAGCGGGAGTAAGATACGAGCAGTACTTC
TRBD1 | . | TRBJ1-3 | TRBV27 | CASRRQGSSGNTIYF | TGTGCCAGCAGGAGACAGGGGAGCTCTGGAAACACCATATATTTT